The 8 T cell receptor beta chains presented below share a single source sample, sequenced in a study of blood T cells in healthy people across ages (dated by TCRdb to between 2015 and 2017). The library was made by 5' RACE. TCRdb shows the sequencer as Illumina HiSeq 2500. A second PCR of 7 to 11 cycles was performed with a sample-barcoded 5' primer and a J-beta primer mix. In TCRdb, the public reads were trimmed at Q25 with fastp and aligned with MiXCR, with productive beta chains retained. Merged by CDR3 protein, the rows form single entries marked with the most common genes and DNA. Present in this sample are about 1.5 million distinct CDR3 sequences, 42% of which were seen just once. The ten largest clones represent under 8% of the sample. Sequences were obtained from blood. The receptors shown here come from a woman aged 18-29 years in good health.

This clonotype came up a few times. The chain combines TRBV7-2 with TRBJ2-5; 11 bases align to TRBD1. The J call may be incorrect, as the DNA end agrees better with TRBJ2-7. Germline V gene sequence: CDR1 SGHTA, CDR2 FQGNSA. The CDR3 has 14 amino acids. The CDR3 sequence: CASSLEGQGVEQYF. The CDR3 region has the DNA TGTGCCAGCAGCTTAGAGGGACAGGGGGTCGAGCAGTACTTC.

V is TRBV5-6 and J is TRBJ2-3; 7 nucleotides match TRBD1. The V and J ends lost 0 bases and 2 bases, in that order; junction bases with no gene match: 9. The CDR3 totals 17 residues. Germline assignment: CDR1 SGHDT and CDR2 YYEEEE. CDR3 coding DNA: TGTGCCAGCAGCTTGGCCAACGAGGGGGCTTTCACAGATACGCAGTATTTT. Translated, it gives CASSLANEGAFTDTQYF.

This chain joins TRBV27 and TRBJ1-5; 9 nucleotides line up with TRBD1. The CDR3 totals 20 residues. V lost 6 bases and J lost 6; bases outside the gene matches: 24. Per the germline V gene, CDR1 is MNHEY and CDR2 is SMNVEV (reference sequence). The CDR3 DNA is TGTGCCAGCAGCCATCGCCTCGGGGGCCCCTGGACAGGGGAGGCTCAGCCCCAGCATTTT. This codes for CASSHRLGGPWTGEAQPQHF.

CDR3 region: CAISESATAGEPLHF. In nucleotides, the CDR3 is TGTGCCATCAGTGAGTCGGCGACAGCCGGCGAACCCCTCCACTTT. The rearrangement links TRBV10-3 to TRBJ1-6; D perhaps matches TRBD1 (5 bases). This CDR3 contains 15 residues. The ends were cut back, 0 bases at V and 12 bases at J, with 15 bases in the middle. The germline V gene encodes CDR1 ENHRY and CDR2 SYGVKD.

The chain carries TRBV7-2 and TRBJ2-1, with 12 positions matching TRBD2. Trimming cost V 2 bases and J 7 bases; bases outside gene matches: 18. The CDR3 is 20 amino acids. Germline V CDR1 and CDR2: SGHTA, FQGNSA. The CDR3 loop reads CASSLPLRRPTSGRLNEQFF. Here the CDR3 DNA reads TGTGCCAGCAGCTTACCCTTAAGACGACCGACTAGCGGGAGACTGAATGAGCAGTTCTTC.

This clonotype was seen a handful of times. This chain uses TRBV5-1 with TRBJ1-6, with D possibly being TRBD1 (5 bases). V lost 0 bases, J lost 7 bases, and 20 bases lay in between. The germline V gene encodes CDR1 SGHRS and CDR2 YFSETQ. The CDR3 is 18 amino acids. CDR3 DNA: TGCGCCAGCAGCTTGGGGTTAGGGGCCCTCCGCCCAAATTCACCCCTCCACTTT. It encodes CASSLGLGALRPNSPLHF.

This chain links TRBV12-3 or TRBV12-4 with TRBJ1-4; possible D gene TRBD1, 5 bases. This CDR3 region has 14 residues. V was clipped by 3 bases and J by 8 bases, with 13 bases between them. The CDR3 protein is CASSFTRDAEKLFF. The CDR3 bases are TGTGCCAGCAGTTTCACCAGGGATGCCGAAAAACTGTTTTTT.

This clonotype was counted once. This sequence joins TRBV10-3 and TRBJ2-1, with D perhaps matching TRBD2 (5 bases). The J call may be in error: the DNA end matches TRBJ2-7 better. The CDR3 has 12 amino acids. Per germline, CDR1 ENHRY and CDR2 SYGVKD. For the CDR3, the DNA is TGTGCCATCAGTGTAGAGGGTAGCGAGCAGTACTTC. Amino acid sequence: CAISVEGSEQYF.